This T cell receptor (beta chain) appears in the sequencing data of a study of shared clonotypes between healthy human individuals. The overall study: The people who gave samples were two women and three men aged 18 to 49. CD8 memory received one plate per donor, CD8 naive two, CD4 memory three and CD4 naive three.

As for this clone: What it recognizes is unknown.

The CDR3 covers 15 residues. Germline values: CDR1 SGHNT, CDR2 YENEEA. After removal of 5 bases from V and 5 bases from J, the junction contained 10 bases not matched to a gene. Assay used: immunoSEQ multiplex PCR; TCRdb lists only in-frame clones, some missing. The data show roughly 1.4 million clones, with approximately 98.5% seen just once and 0.3% to 0.45% held by the top ten. Overall study results and limits: Only a few donors were included, so the genetic and exposure-history diversity represented was limited.

Sequencing was performed on naive CD4+ T cells sorted from blood. The subset here: CD45RA+ positively selected. The TCR sequence derives from a man aged 30-40 years in good health. This rearrangement joins TRBV11-3 to TRBJ2-3; 7 bases line up with TRBD1. DNA for the CDR3: TGTGCCAGCAGCCTGGGAAGACAGGGAATAGATACGCAGTATTTT. It specifies CASSLGRQGIDTQYF.